These 9 T cell receptor beta chains were sequenced from one sample in a study of blood T cell repertoires in COVID-19. TCRdb keeps only in-frame clones here, not all; method: immunoSEQ multiplex PCR. The table records about 120,000 clones, around 81% of them present only once. The sequenced sample consisted of peripheral blood. The source of these receptors is a man aged 70 or older with acute or convalescent COVID-19.

The rearrangement uses TRBV19 and TRBJ1-5, with 7 bases lining up with TRBD1. The length of the CDR3 is 16 residues. Germline V gives CDR1 LNHDA, CDR2 SQIVND (reference sequence). The V segment lost 5 bases and the J segment 5 bases; nucleotides outside the gene matches: 12. The CDR3 here is CASSLLAPRGDQPQHF. The CDR3 DNA reads as TGTGCCAGTAGTCTCCTCGCCCCCAGGGGGGATCAGCCCCAGCATTTT.

The chain recombines TRBV4-3 with TRBJ1-6, with a tentative D call TRBD1 (6 bases). The germline CDR1 and CDR2 sequences are LGHNA and YSLEER. The V gene lost 0 bases and the J gene lost 0 bases, with 18 bases spanning the gap. The CDR3 covers 20 residues. The CDR3 DNA reads TGCGCCAGCAGCCAAGATCTAGTTGGCCAGGGGAGCTCCTATAATTCACCCCTCCACTTT. Its translation is CASSQDLVGQGSSYNSPLHF.

J is TRBJ2-1 and V is TRBV19; 8 bases agree with TRBD1. J was trimmed by 8 bases and V by 3 bases; bases with no gene match: 6. This CDR3 has 14 amino acids. Germline CDR1 is LNHDA and CDR2 is SQIVND (reference sequence). The CDR3 DNA reads as TGTGCCAGTAGTATGGACAGGGTAACCGATGAGCAGTTCTTC. Amino acid sequence: CASSMDRVTDEQFF.

The J gene is TRBJ1-5, the V gene TRBV14; D is possibly TRBD1 (5 bases). The CDR3 contains 13 residues. Between the trimmed V and J ends, which lost 4 bases and 6 bases, there was a span of 10 bases. The V gene's germline CDR1 is SGHDN and CDR2 FVKESK. The CDR3, as DNA: TGTGCCAGCAGCCGCAGGGAAGGTCAGCCCCAGCATTTT. Translated: CASSRREGQPQHF.

The chain couples TRBV12-5 to TRBJ2-1, with D tentatively TRBD2 (7 bases). The CDR3 length is 16 residues. Deletions cut 2 bases from V and 7 bases from J, with 18 bases between. CDR1 and CDR2 from the germline V gene are LGHNT and FRNRAP. CDR3 region: CASGLNSRRGGNEQFF. The CDR3, as DNA: TGTGCTAGTGGTTTGAACTCTCGCAGGGGAGGGAATGAGCAGTTCTTC.

J is TRBJ1-1 and V is TRBV6-5, with a weak D call TRBD1 (6 bases). Germline lookup yields CDR1 MNHEY and CDR2 SVGAGI. CDR3 length: 13 residues. V lost 11 bases and J 3 bases, leaving 16 bases between the germline ends. The CDR3 loop reads CASQGGWDTEAFF. DNA of the CDR3: TGTGCCTCACAAGGGGGATGGGACACTGAAGCTTTCTTT.

The gene calls are TRBV11-1 and TRBJ2-5; possible D gene TRBD2, 5 bases. The CDR3 is 15 amino acids. Per the germline V gene, CDR1 is SGHAT and CDR2 is FQDESV (reference sequence). The ends were cut back, 0 bases at V and 3 bases at J, with 11 bases in the middle. The chain's CDR3 is CASSLAPGSEETQYF. CDR3 bases: TGTGCCAGCAGCTTAGCTCCGGGGAGCGAAGAGACCCAGTACTTC.

CDR3 sequence (DNA): TGTGCCAGCAGCTTATGGGGACAGGGACTCGAGGACAATGAGCAGTTCTTC. It is translated as CASSLWGQGLEDNEQFF. The chain recombines TRBV11-3 with TRBJ2-1, with TRBD1 identical over 9 bases. J gave up 5 bases and V 2 bases, and 10 bases lay outside the gene matches. Germline values: CDR1 SGHNT, CDR2 YENEEA. The CDR3 contains 17 residues.

This clone was found once. This chain uses TRBV7-3 with TRBJ2-5, with D possibly matching TRBD2 (6 bases). V was shortened by 0 bases and J by 3 bases, with 8 bases between the two germline ends. Germline V CDR1 and CDR2: SGHTA, FQGTGA. The CDR3 has 14 amino acids. This chain's CDR3 is CASSLTGGEETQYF. The CDR3 nucleotides are TGTGCCAGCAGCTTAACTGGAGGGGAAGAGACCCAGTACTTC.